This T cell receptor (beta chain) was found in a study of regulatory T cells in long-lasting Graves disease. Construction of the TCR beta libraries employed iRepertoire HTBI primers in conjunction with Arm-PCR of CDR3 regions. Each CDR3 protein is one row after TCRdb ran MiXCR on the multiplex PCR reads. There are approximately 390,000 distinct CDR3 sequences in the sample; around 15% occur only once, and roughly 21% lies in the top ten. The time point: newly diagnosed GD, antithyroid drugs for less than 3 months. From PBMCs, RNA was extracted and then used to make the TCR library. This clonotype was recorded many times. These data are also associated with another study on T cells in Graves' hyperthyroidism and ophthalmopathy.

Material: peripheral blood mononuclear cells (PBMCs), obtained at new diagnosis, from a patient treated with antithyroid drugs. This receptor was obtained from a woman between 18 and 29 years old with Graves disease.

CDR3 nucleotide sequence: TGTGCCAGCAGCCAAGATTTCGGATCTATAGGAGCTTTCTTT. This sequence encodes CASSQDFGSIGAFF. The J gene is TRBJ1-1, the V gene TRBV3-1; no definite D call. The CDR3 has 14 amino acids. Germline values: CDR1 LGHDT, CDR2 YNNKEL (reference sequence). The V end was cut by 0 bases, the J end by 10 bases, with 15 bases between.